The 20 T cell receptor beta chains in this list originate from one sample, sequenced in a study of OX40 agonist ivuxolimab in advanced cancers. Repertoires were generated with immunoSEQ multiplex PCR, while TCRdb's copy carries only in-frame clones and drops some. The profile shows fewer than 95,000 clones, approximately 92% of them singletons. The source was CD4+ or CD8+ T cells sorted from blood, collected in a trial of the OX40 agonist ivuxolimab. Source of these receptors: an adult with an advanced solid tumor such as melanoma, head and neck, liver or kidney cancer.

The V gene is TRBV9, the J gene TRBJ2-7; 8 bases match TRBD2. The CDR3 has 16 residues. J gave up 4 bases and V 4 bases, and 13 bases lay outside the gene matches. CDR1 SGDLS and CDR2 YYNGEE come from the germline V gene. CDR3 DNA: TGTGCCAGCAGCTCTCAAGCGGGAGACCTCTGGTACGAGCAGTACTTC. Protein sequence: CASSSQAGDLWYEQYF.

The chain couples TRBV10-2 to TRBJ2-7, with TRBD1 matching over 10 bases. The germline V gene encodes CDR1 WSHSY and CDR2 SAAADI. This CDR3 spans 14 amino acids. Trimming took 3 bases from V and 6 from J; bases not matched to a gene: 5. The CDR3 DNA follows: TGCGCCAGCAGTGACGGGACAGGGGCTCGCGAGCAGTACTTC. This codes for CASSDGTGAREQYF.

As DNA, the CDR3 is TGTGCCAGCAGGACAGGAAACTCCTACGAGCAGTACTTC. Encoded protein: CASRTGNSYEQYF. The J gene is TRBJ2-7, the V gene TRBV27; D may be TRBD1 (6 bases). This CDR3 comprises 13 residues. The V gene lost 6 bases and the J gene lost 0 bases, with 9 bases spanning the gap. Germline-derived CDR1 and CDR2 are MNHEY and SMNVEV (reference sequence).

This sequence joins TRBV4-2 and TRBJ2-2, with no clear D. V was pared by 1 base and J by 4 bases, with 7 bases between. Germline CDR1 LGHNA, CDR2 YNFKEQ. This CDR3 has 14 residues. CDR3: CASSQVGATGELFF. The CDR3 DNA sequence: TGTGCCAGCAGCCAAGTAGGAGCCACCGGGGAGCTGTTTTTT.

The CDR3 loop reads CASSYRGEGQPQHF. CDR3 nucleotides: TGTGCCAGCAGTTACAGAGGGGAGGGTCAGCCCCAGCATTTT. The chain employs TRBV6-6 and TRBJ1-5; D is possibly TRBD1 (5 bases). Trimming left V 2 bases short and J 6 bases short, with 11 bases between. Germline values: CDR1 MNHNY, CDR2 SVGAGI (reference sequence). This CDR3 contains 14 residues.

This clone was recorded only once. V gene TRBV19 combines with J gene TRBJ1-1; D may be TRBD1 (5 bases). Germline loops: CDR1 LNHDA, CDR2 SQIVND (reference sequence). V dropped 3 bases and J dropped 4 bases, with 15 bases sitting between them. This CDR3 has 15 residues. The CDR3 DNA is TGTGCCAGTAGTATGGGAGGGGCGGCGGGCACTGAAGCTTTCTTT. This gives the protein CASSMGGAAGTEAFF. Full variable domain (remainder filled in from reference TRBV19 and TRBJ1-1): DGGITQSPKYLFRKEGQNVTLSCEQNLNHDAMYWYRQDPGQGLRLIYYSQIVNDFQKGDIAEGYSVSREKKESFPLTVTSAQKNPTAFYLCASSMGGAAGTEAFFGQGTRLTVV.

DNA of the CDR3: TGCGCCAGCAACTTAGCGTCGGACAGCCCCTACAATGAGCAGTTCTTC. Its protein product is CASNLASDSPYNEQFF. The rearrangement links TRBV4-1 to TRBJ2-1; D is perhaps TRBD1 (6 bases). The CDR3 extends over 16 amino acids. V was clipped by 7 bases and J by 2 bases, with 18 bases between them. Germline V lookup: CDR1 MGHRA, CDR2 YSYEKL.

The V gene is TRBV11-3, the J gene TRBJ2-6; 7 bases are a match to TRBD1. Looked up from germline, CDR1 is SGHNT and CDR2 is YENEEA. V lost 5 bases, J lost 4 bases, and 5 bases stayed unmatched. CDR3 length: 15 amino acids. The CDR3 nucleotides read TGTGCCAGCAGCGCACAGGGGACCGGGGCCAACGTCCTGACTTTC. Protein sequence: CASSAQGTGANVLTF.

J is TRBJ2-7 and V is TRBV14; 8 bases align to TRBD1. With 4 bases clipped from V and 0 bases from J, the junction kept 8 bases outside the gene matches. The germline V gene encodes CDR1 SGHDN and CDR2 FVKESK. The CDR3 covers 16 residues. The CDR3 here is CASSPYRGALSYEQYF. CDR3 DNA: TGTGCCAGCAGCCCATACAGGGGGGCCCTCTCCTACGAGCAGTACTTC.

The chain is built from TRBV18 and TRBJ2-1; D possibly matches TRBD1 or TRBD2 (5 bases each). CDR1 and CDR2 (germline): KGHSH, LQKENI. Trimming shortened V by 2 bases and J by 7 bases, and 9 bases separated the two germline ends. The CDR3 sequence is 13 residues long. The CDR3 DNA follows: TGTGCCAGCTCACCAGGGGACGCGAATGAGCAGTTCTTC. Its translation is CASSPGDANEQFF.

This chain joins TRBV14 and TRBJ2-7; D not certain. Germline loops: CDR1 SGHDN, CDR2 FVKESK. The CDR3 length is 16 residues. V was cut by 0 bases and J by 4 bases, with 16 bases left in between. DNA of the CDR3: TGTGCCAGCAGCCAAGATTTTCCAGCTTGGAAGTACGAGCAGTACTTC. Translated: CASSQDFPAWKYEQYF.

The chain employs TRBV29-1 and TRBJ1-1; 7 bases map to TRBD1. The germline V gene has CDR1 SQVTM and CDR2 ANQGSEA. J gave up 5 bases and V 2 bases, and 8 bases lay outside the gene matches. The CDR3 is made up of 14 amino acids. Here the CDR3 DNA reads TGCAGCGTTGAACGACAGGGAGCGGGGACTGAAGCTTTCTTT. Its translation is CSVERQGAGTEAFF.

The V call is TRBV5-4, the J call TRBJ2-5, with D possibly TRBD1 on 5 matching bases. This CDR3 is 15 amino acids long. Germline V CDR1 and CDR2: SGHNT, YYREEE (reference sequence). V lost 4 bases and J 4 bases, leaving 17 bases between the germline ends. CDR3 loop: CASSPQVSRGETQYF. CDR3 DNA sequence: TGTGCCAGCAGCCCACAGGTTTCAAGGGGAGAGACCCAGTACTTC.

The rearrangement links TRBV5-1 to TRBJ2-7; TRBD1 matches 8 bases. The CDR3 spans 14 residues. The trim removed 4 bases at V and 6 bases at J, leaving 9 bases unmatched. Germline-derived CDR1 and CDR2 are SGHRS and YFSETQ. The CDR3 is CASSPPDRAGEQYF. As DNA, the CDR3 is TGCGCCAGCAGCCCGCCGGACAGGGCAGGCGAGCAGTACTTC.

The chain employs TRBV27 and TRBJ1-2, with a weak D call TRBD1 (6 bases). V lost 8 bases to trimming and J lost 6 bases, with 25 bases between them. CDR1 and CDR2 (germline): MNHEY, SMNVEV (reference sequence). The CDR3 runs 16 residues. This chain's CDR3 is CASSPSSEGDGDGYTF. CDR3 bases: TGTGCCAGCTCTCCCTCTTCCGAGGGGGATGGTGATGGCTACACCTTC.

This clone was counted a few times. The chain recombines TRBV5-1 with TRBJ1-1, with D hard to call. Trimming pared 5 bases from V and 3 bases from J, leaving 5 bases between. The CDR3 is 11 amino acids. Germline V lookup: CDR1 SGHRS, CDR2 YFSETQ. Written as DNA, the CDR3 is TGCGCCAGCAGTGACTACACTGAAGCTTTCTTT. Amino acid sequence: CASSDYTEAFF.

The chain links TRBV6-5 to TRBJ2-2, with D possibly matching TRBD1 (5 bases). V dropped 6 bases and J dropped 6 bases, with 5 bases sitting between them. In germline, CDR1 is MNHEY, CDR2 SVGAGI. This CDR3 spans 11 amino acids. CDR3: CASSRAGELFF. CDR3 coding DNA: TGTGCCAGCAGCAGGGCCGGGGAGCTGTTTTTT.

This chain joins TRBV27 and TRBJ1-2; 7 bases are a match to TRBD1. The CDR3 has 13 residues. V dropped 6 bases and J dropped 5; count of bases not matched to a gene: 6. CDR1 is MNHEY and CDR2 is SMNVEV in the germline V gene (reference sequence). The CDR3 loop is CASSLQGTYGYTF. The CDR3 coding sequence is TGTGCCAGCAGCCTACAGGGGACGTATGGCTACACCTTC.

The V call is TRBV19, the J call TRBJ2-1; D is ambiguous. CDR1 is LNHDA and CDR2 is SQIVND in the germline V gene (reference sequence). CDR3 length equals 13 residues. Deletions cut 8 bases from V and 5 bases from J, with 13 bases between. CDR3 protein: CASLGGEDNEQFF. CDR3 sequence (DNA): TGTGCCAGTTTGGGCGGAGAGGACAATGAGCAGTTCTTC.

CDR3 in amino acids: CASSIYRGSGANVLTF. CDR3 nucleotide sequence: TGTGCCAGTAGTATTTACAGGGGGTCTGGGGCCAACGTCCTGACTTTC. This chain connects TRBV19 to TRBJ2-6; 8 bases are a match to TRBD1. From germline, CDR1 is LNHDA and CDR2 SQIVND (reference sequence). CDR3 size: 16 residues. Trimming removed 3 bases from V and 1 base from J; junction bases left unmatched: 2. The whole variable domain, filled in from reference TRBV19 and TRBJ2-6, reads DGGITQSPKYLFRKEGQNVTLSCEQNLNHDAMYWYRQDPGQGLRLIYYSQIVNDFQKGDIAEGYSVSREKKESFPLTVTSAQKNPTAFYLCASSIYRGSGANVLTFGAGSRLTVL.